The clone carrying this TCR beta chain has a handful of counts. Its antigen is currently unknown. Preparation methods for the bulk TCR libraries were those previously described, with listed TCR primers. TCRdb fed the PCR reads into MiXCR, producing one record per CDR3 protein. Among just under 650,000 distinct CDR3 sequences listed, less than 20% were seen once. This CDR3 is built from 12 residues. V dropped 11 bases and J dropped 2; count of bases not matched to a gene: 2. In germline, CDR1 is MNHEY, CDR2 SMNVEV (reference sequence). This sample was taken from a study of molecular identifiers for immune sequencing clone quantification. Study in general: In the replicates, RNA derived from roughly 20,000 or 100,000 naive CD8 cells was divided into five parts, and four were sequenced. Study observations and caveats: For effector cells, clones above 20 RNA copies held over 97% of molecules; for naive cells, under 1%.

The chain links TRBV27 to TRBJ2-1, with 8 bases that match TRBD1. This TCR came from a human donor in good health. Some libraries in this study had Jurkat cell RNA spiked in. What was sequenced was naive CD8+ T cells from blood, with Jurkat cell RNA spiked in. Documented subset: FACS-sorted CD8+CD4-CCR7+CD45RA+ naive T cells. CDR3 region: CAAGGAYNEQFF. The CDR3 DNA reads as TGTGCCGCAGGGGGCGCCTACAATGAGCAGTTCTTC.